This entry lists 24 T cell receptor beta chains sequenced from one sample in a study of blood T cell repertoires in COVID-19. Assay: immunoSEQ multiplex PCR; the TCRdb copy retains only in-frame clones and omits some. The profile shows about 200,000 clones, roughly 88% of them singletons. Sequencing used peripheral blood. The receptor source for this set is a human donor in a cohort sampled during active COVID-19.

V is TRBV2 and J is TRBJ1-2; maybe TRBD1 (5 bases). Germline V gives CDR1 SNHLY, CDR2 FYNNEI. This CDR3 spans 13 amino acids. The V gene lost 8 bases and the J gene lost 7 bases, with 17 bases spanning the gap. The CDR3 loop reads CASSGTLGGGYTF. CDR3 coding DNA: TGTGCCAGCTCAGGGACTTTAGGTGGTGGCTACACCTTC.

The rearrangement uses TRBV7-2 and TRBJ2-3; the match to TRBD2 covers 10 bases. Germline CDR1 reads SGHTA; CDR2 reads FQGNSA. V lost 5 bases, J lost 15 bases, and 14 bases stayed unmatched. This CDR3 spans 14 amino acids. The CDR3 DNA reads as TGTGCCAGCAGCACCCCAAATCTAGCGGGAGTCCAATATTTT. Translation gives CASSTPNLAGVQYF.

This chain uses TRBV20-1 with TRBJ1-2; tentative D call: TRBD1 (5 bases). Trimming pared 3 bases from V and 4 bases from J, leaving 12 bases between. Per germline, CDR1 DFQATT and CDR2 SNEGSKA (reference sequence). The CDR3 has 13 residues. CDR3 DNA: TGCAGTGCTAGTTCCCAGGGCGGCTATGGCTACACCTTC. It specifies CSASSQGGYGYTF.

This clone was observed many times. The chain recombines TRBV15 with TRBJ1-1; no reliable D call. The V end was cut by 1 base, the J end by 5 bases, with 14 bases between. Germline-derived CDR1 and CDR2 are LNHNV and YYDKDF (reference sequence). CDR3 length: 15 amino acids. CDR3 bases: TGTGCCACCAGCAGAGCGGCAGGTATTTTGACTGAAGCTTTCTTT. Translating gives CATSRAAGILTEAFF.

The genes are TRBV4-1 and TRBJ1-1, with TRBD1 matching over 9 bases. The CDR3 sequence is 17 residues long. Trimming removed 3 bases from V and 0 bases from J; junction bases left unmatched: 8. Germline V gives CDR1 MGHRA, CDR2 YSYEKL. This CDR3 reads CASSHGPGQGLNTEAFF. In nucleotides, the CDR3 is TGCGCCAGCAGCCACGGGCCGGGACAGGGACTGAACACTGAAGCTTTCTTT.

This chain joins TRBV7-2 and TRBJ2-2; the match to TRBD1 covers 8 bases. J lost 2 bases, V lost 4 bases, and 6 bases had no gene match. The germline V gene has CDR1 SGHTA and CDR2 FQGNSA. The CDR3 has 16 amino acids. CDR3 loop: CASSSWTGINTGELFF. CDR3 sequence (DNA): TGTGCCAGCAGCTCATGGACAGGGATCAACACCGGGGAGCTGTTTTTT.

The gene calls are TRBV2 and TRBJ2-1; D is unresolved. The CDR3 has 11 residues. Germline V gene lookup returns CDR1 SNHLY and CDR2 FYNNEI. Trimming stripped 6 bases from V and 8 bases from J, with 8 bases between. CDR3: CASSDSYEQFF. CDR3 in DNA: TGTGCCAGCAGCGACTCATATGAGCAGTTCTTC.

As for this clone: Germline and junction disagree at one end, which may indicate a read error. The V and J genes are TRBV29-1 and TRBJ2-7; TRBD1 is a possible D gene (6 bases). CDR1 is SQVTM, CDR2 ANQGSEA, per germline. This CDR3 is built from 13 residues. CDR3 protein: CSVEDLLRGYRHF. The CDR3 DNA reads as TGCAGCGTTGAAGATCTTCTCAGGGGCTACCGACACTTC.

V and J are TRBV10-3 and TRBJ2-5; 14 nucleotides align to TRBD2. Germline CDR1 is ENHRY and CDR2 is SYGVKD. The ends lost 6 bases at V and 7 bases at J; junction bases unmatched: 16. This CDR3 has 18 residues. CDR3 amino acids: CAISPAGTSGSLGVTQYF. In nucleotides, the CDR3 is TGTGCCATCAGCCCGGCCGGGACTAGCGGGAGTCTGGGGGTGACCCAGTACTTC.

The CDR3 reads CSVEDWRPTDTQYF. For the CDR3, the DNA is TGCAGCGTTGAAGATTGGCGGCCCACAGATACGCAGTATTTT. The genes are TRBV29-1 and TRBJ2-3; D is undetermined. Germline values: CDR1 SQVTM, CDR2 ANQGSEA. V was pared by 0 bases and J by 2 bases, with 9 bases between. This CDR3 contains 14 residues.

The chain links TRBV6-5 to TRBJ2-2; D ambiguous. In germline, CDR1 is MNHEY, CDR2 SVGAGI. The CDR3 is made up of 14 amino acids. Trimming cost V 2 bases and J 8 bases, with 12 bases left between them. The CDR3 coding sequence is TGTGCCAGCAGTTACGCGATAGTCGCGGGGGAGCTGTTTTTT. Amino acid sequence: CASSYAIVAGELFF.

The genes are TRBV5-1 and TRBJ2-1, with 11 bases identical to TRBD2. CDR1 is SGHRS, CDR2 YFSETQ, per germline. The trim removed 4 bases at V and 3 bases at J, leaving 12 bases unmatched. The CDR3 runs to 18 residues. The CDR3 bases are TGCGCCAGCAGCCTCCTATCCGGGACTAGCGGCGTCTACAATGAGCAGTTCTTC. It is translated as CASSLLSGTSGVYNEQFF.

The chain employs TRBV24-1 and TRBJ2-3, with TRBD2 matching over 9 bases. V was clipped by 9 bases and J by 5 bases; unmatched bases: 11. CDR1 and CDR2 (germline): KGHDR, SFDVKD. The length of the CDR3 is 15 residues. DNA of the CDR3: TGTGCCACCGCGCCAAGCGGGAGGAGGGAAGATACGCAGTATTTT. Its protein product is CATAPSGRREDTQYF.

This clone is a singleton in its sample. V gene TRBV10-3 combines with J gene TRBJ2-2; a weak D match, TRBD2 (6 bases). This CDR3 spans 15 amino acids. The germline CDR1 and CDR2 sequences are ENHRY and SYGVKD. Trimming took 3 bases from V and 2 from J, leaving 10 bases between them. The CDR3 region has the DNA TGTGCCATCAGTGATGGGGGGATCAACACCGGGGAGCTGTTTTTT. It encodes CAISDGGINTGELFF.

The chain is built from TRBV27 and TRBJ2-2; 7 nucleotides align to TRBD2. Germline assignment: CDR1 MNHEY and CDR2 SMNVEV (reference sequence). V was pared by 7 bases and J by 0 bases, with 2 bases of the junction left unmatched. The CDR3 runs 14 residues. CDR3 loop: CASKSGANTGELFF. In nucleotides, the CDR3 is TGTGCCAGCAAAAGCGGGGCGAACACCGGGGAGCTGTTTTTT.

This clone was seen a handful of times. The CDR3 loop reads CASSIWGLEGDTQYF. The DNA for the CDR3 is TGTGCCAGTAGTATTTGGGGACTAGAGGGCGATACGCAGTATTTT. This chain connects TRBV19 to TRBJ2-3; TRBD2 agrees at 8 bases. Germline lookup yields CDR1 LNHDA and CDR2 SQIVND (reference sequence). V was pared by 3 bases and J by 6 bases, with 8 bases of the junction left unmatched. The CDR3 is 15 residues long.

This clone was counted once. The chain is built from TRBV19 and TRBJ2-6; D possibly corresponds to TRBD2 (6 bases). The CDR3 totals 19 residues. CDR1 and CDR2 from the germline V gene are LNHDA and SQIVND (reference sequence). V was cut by 2 bases and J by 0 bases, with 17 bases left in between. Here the CDR3 reads CASSILAGTLISGANVLTF. The CDR3 nucleotides are TGTGCCAGTAGTATACTGGCGGGGACTCTAATCTCTGGGGCCAACGTCCTGACTTTC.

The chain carries TRBV27 and TRBJ2-6, with D hard to call. The CDR3 spans 14 residues. Germline assignment: CDR1 MNHEY and CDR2 SMNVEV (reference sequence). Trimming took off 5 bases at V and 0 bases at J, with 5 bases between the two ends. The CDR3 region has the DNA TGTGCCAGCAGTCGGTTCTCTGGGGCCAACGTCCTGACTTTC. Translating it yields CASSRFSGANVLTF.

The CDR3 protein is CASTASGRLGSSYNEQFF. The CDR3 DNA is TGTGCCAGCACGGCTAGCGGGAGATTGGGGTCTAGCTACAATGAGCAGTTCTTC. This rearrangement joins TRBV2 to TRBJ2-1; 10 bases map to TRBD2. The CDR3 length is 18 residues. Germline loops: CDR1 SNHLY, CDR2 FYNNEI. The ends lost 7 bases at V and 3 bases at J; junction bases unmatched: 15.

This rearrangement joins TRBV11-2 to TRBJ2-6, with TRBD1 as a possible D gene (6 bases). Germline lookup yields CDR1 SGHAT and CDR2 FQNNGV. CDR3 size: 18 residues. Trimming shortened V by 5 bases and J by 1 base, and 18 bases separated the two germline ends. This CDR3 reads CASSAIKKTGSGANVLTF. As DNA, the CDR3 is TGTGCCAGCAGCGCGATAAAGAAGACAGGTTCTGGGGCCAACGTCCTGACTTTC.

V gene TRBV5-1 combines with J gene TRBJ1-4; 7 bases are shared with TRBD1. The CDR3 runs 15 residues. Trimming at V came to 4 bases and at J to 6 bases, leaving 9 bases not matched to a gene. Germline V gene lookup returns CDR1 SGHRS and CDR2 YFSETQ. CDR3 DNA: TGCGCCAGCAGCATAAAAACAGGGGAGGATGAAAAACTGTTTTTT. Translated, it gives CASSIKTGEDEKLFF.

The CDR3 DNA is TGTGCCAGCAGTGCCTCGGGAGACAATGAGCAGTTCTTC. It translates to CASSASGDNEQFF. This chain uses TRBV6-4 with TRBJ2-1, with D possibly being TRBD2 (6 bases). Between the trimmed V and J ends, which lost 4 bases and 5 bases, there was a span of 9 bases. Germline V gene data show CDR1 as MRHNA and CDR2 as SNTAGT. The CDR3 sequence is 13 residues long.

This rearrangement joins TRBV23-1 to TRBJ2-1; 11 bases agree with TRBD2. TRBV23-1 is labeled an ORF, and its function is uncertain. V was pared by 3 bases and J by 7 bases, with 8 bases of the junction left unmatched. The CDR3 is made up of 16 amino acids. The CDR3 DNA reads TGCGCCAGCAGTCACTCCCTAGCGGGAGGACGAAATGAGCAGTTCTTC. It encodes CASSHSLAGGRNEQFF.

This chain connects TRBV27 to TRBJ2-7, with TRBD2 identical over 8 bases. Unmatched junction bases numbered 6, after V lost 7 bases and J lost 4 bases. The CDR3 runs to 13 residues. The germline gives CDR1 MNHEY, CDR2 SMNVEV (reference sequence). CDR3 coding DNA: TGTGCCAGCATGAGCGGGAGTAGGTACGAGCAGTACTTC. Protein: CASMSGSRYEQYF.